The following is a T cell receptor beta chain sequence with its context. Its antigen specificity is not known. No base quality values were provided; no much bigger clone lies one nucleotide off. The data are from a study of shared clonotypes between healthy human individuals (dated by TCRdb to about 2020). Context from the whole study: Three men and two women, aged 18 to 49 years, made up the cohort. Per donor, three plates each were used for CD4 naive and CD4 memory, two for CD8 naive, and one for CD8 memory. To estimate repertoire size and how much clonotypes are shared between individuals, the study performed deep sequencing of blood TCR repertoires from a handful of healthy adults. Different laboratories and diverse techniques were used to prepare libraries and sequence TCR repertoires, to increase sequencing depth and limit assay-specific biases. Between about 0.9 and 8.9 billion PBMCs per donor were obtained by leukapheresis.

TCR CDR3 regions were amplified from genomic DNA by multiplex PCR using the deep immunoSEQ assay. Extracted genomic DNA from each cell subset was distributed evenly across all wells of several immunoSEQ 96-well plates, and each plate was treated as a replicate. Each replicate PCR for sorted subsets received around 200 ng genomic DNA, equal to about 30,000 T cell genomes. Purified libraries were quantified with a Qubit 3.0 fluorometer, sized on a Bioanalyzer 2100, and re-quantified with the KAPA Library Quantification kit. A separate single-read 150-cycle Illumina NextSeq 550 flow cell was used to sequence each immunoSEQ 96-well plate. The authors' analysis ran thus. Because the immunoSEQ output included only junctional sequences and no quality scores, the filtering could not be the same as the filtering used for full-length reads. To assign V/J genes and CDR3, sequences were annotated using PyIR, a Python wrapper for IgBLAST v1.9, with IMGT germline references. Any read was removed if the V/J assignment was weak (E-value above 1e-6), the CDR3 was missing, or the read contained stop codons, out-of-frame junctions, or ambiguous translated residues. V3J clonotypes were defined by identical inferred V gene, J gene, and CDR3 amino acid sequence. Percentage overlap between repertoires was calculated by dividing the number of shared unique clonotypes by the size of the smaller repertoire. Richness of each repertoire was evaluated using RTK rarefaction, the Chao1 estimator, and Recon v2.1 estimates of unobserved clonotypes. OLGA was used to compute generation probabilities for all TCRbeta clonotypes that the gDNA method yielded from a handful of donors. What TCRdb holds here is the immuneACCESS table cut down to in-frame rearrangements. Part of the clones is not present; checked against another copy, under half of the missing clones reflect an unresolved V gene, and the others are unexplained. The D gene and trimming were derived from the DNA, and the V and J assignments and clone size from that table. The sample has some 1,100,000 clones on record, approximately 78% of them singletons. The ten biggest clones cover 0.5% to 0.6% of the sample.

Here is what the overall study found, with its caveats: The genetic and exposure-history diversity represented was limited by the small number of donors. Estimated clonotype richness was generally larger for naive than for memory subsets. Even with the large sequencing depth, rarefaction of the sorted-subset datasets indicated that sequencing was incomplete. Sampling was restricted to blood, and TCR repertoires in tissues likely differ from the TCR repertoires found in blood. About 5% of naive CD4, 3.5% of naive CD8, roughly 2.4% of memory CD4, and approximately 0.4% of memory CD8 clonotypes were shared across a few donors. Higher generation probabilities were observed for clonotypes shared by all four sorted-subset donors than for non-shared clonotypes. Pairwise subsampling indicated that sequencing depth was expected to affect the degree of clonotype sharing among donors.

Donors were healthy HIV-negative adults with no recently reported acute infections or vaccinations. All donors were Caucasian adults living in Nashville, Tennessee, USA. CD4+ T cells were enriched by magnetic negative selection; naive cells were then positively selected on CD45RA, and the negative fraction formed the memory subset. After blood collection by leukapheresis, PBMCs were isolated using Ficoll-Histopaque density gradient centrifugation and then cryopreserved in the vapor phase of liquid nitrogen. Analytical flow cytometry was used to check the purity and quantity of each magnetically sorted T cell population. From each sorted fraction, genomic DNA was isolated and quantified by UV absorbance on a Nanodrop 2000c. V is cut by 2 bases and J by 2 bases, and the space between the germline ends is 9 bases. Reading from cysteine to phenylalanine, the CDR3 counts 15 amino acids. Only the CDR3 part of the read is kept: 45 bases, read in frame from the first base. The germline V gene yields ENHRY for CDR1 and SYGVKD for CDR2.

The specimen was memory CD4+ T cells from PBMCs. In the paper's terms, the cell subset or site label means: CD45RA-negative fraction. The chain links TRBV10-3 with TRBJ2-2; the D gene identity is not certain. This clonotype was sampled from a man in his late teens or twenties in good health. Some clones in this sample may be carry-over from other donors' samples. The CDR3 has the sequence CAISERAGNTGELFF. The DNA sequence follows: TGTGCCATCAGTGAGAGGGCAGGTAACACCGGGGAGCTGTTTTTT.